This entry lists 20 T cell receptor beta chains sequenced from one sample in a study of T cells expressing NK-cell markers (dated by TCRdb to about 2020). Receptor amplification or capture employed 5' RACE. The sequencing machine was an Illumina HiSeq 2000. Following reprocessing of the reads by TCRdb, the data hold one row per CDR3 protein sequence and no DNA is available. The table of this sample itemizes 130,000 to 150,000 distinct CDR3 sequences. More than 10% of the sample rests with the top ten. Sequenced input: blood T cells: a sorted CD56 or NKG2C T cell subset, CD4+ or CD8+ T cells, or bulk PBMC T cells (not recorded which). These receptors were obtained from a young man in good health. Donor details come from another sample of the same person, matched by shared clones.

The chain uses TRBV5-4 and TRBJ2-2; without DNA, the TCRdb call of TRBD1 cannot be checked. CDR1 and CDR2 from the germline V gene are SGHNT and YYREEE (reference sequence). The CDR3 contains 14 residues. CDR3: CASRDRGNTGELFF.

The V and J genes are TRBV2 and TRBJ2-5; the D call from TCRdb, TRBD1, cannot be confirmed without DNA. The CDR3 covers 13 residues. Germline V gene sequence: CDR1 SNHLY, CDR2 FYNNEI. This CDR3 is CASPDSVIGTQYF.

V usage is TRBV2 and J usage is TRBJ2-5; TCRdb lists TRBD2, though no DNA is available to test this call. This CDR3 is built from 15 residues. The V gene's germline CDR1 is SNHLY and CDR2 FYNNEI. The CDR3 loop is CASNPGLADEETQYF.

This chain's CDR3 is CASSSRQGAYNEQFF. This chain links TRBV5-1 with TRBJ2-1; there is no DNA to check the TCRdb D call of TRBD1. Germline V gene lookup returns CDR1 SGHRS and CDR2 YFSETQ. CDR3 length equals 15 residues.

V usage is TRBV27 and J usage is TRBJ2-1; the TCRdb D gene call, TRBD2, has no DNA to confirm it. The CDR3 runs to 14 residues. Germline values: CDR1 MNHEY, CDR2 SMNVEV (reference sequence). This chain's CDR3 is CASSLTSGSSEQFF.

The rearrangement joins TRBV15 to TRBJ2-3. Germline V lookup: CDR1 LNHNV, CDR2 YYDKDF (reference sequence). This CDR3 comprises 12 residues. The CDR3 loop reads CATSRVHDTQYF.

The CDR3 sequence is CSARVLHEQYF. The chain has TRBV20-1 and TRBJ2-7. The CDR3 has 11 residues. Germline CDR1 is DFQATT and CDR2 is SNEGSKA (reference sequence).

The chain recombines TRBV6-5 with TRBJ2-6. Germline V gene lookup returns CDR1 MNHEY and CDR2 SVGAGI. The CDR3 spans 15 residues. The CDR3: CASSYGLIGANVLTF.

The chain links TRBV6-5 to TRBJ1-5. From germline, CDR1 is MNHEY and CDR2 SVGAGI. The CDR3 totals 13 residues. CDR3 in amino acids: CASSYQAGQPQHF.

The chain joins TRBV28 to TRBJ2-7; TCRdb names TRBD1, which stays unverified in the absence of DNA. CDR3 length: 11 amino acids. The germline V gene has CDR1 MDHEN and CDR2 SYDVKM. CDR3 sequence: CATRTGVEQYF.

The chain is built from TRBV7-2 and TRBJ2-5; TCRdb's assignment of TRBD2 cannot be checked, as there is no DNA. CDR3 length equals 14 residues. The germline gives CDR1 SGHTA, CDR2 FQGNSA. CDR3 sequence: CASNLIAGVETQYF.

The chain combines TRBV19 with TRBJ2-2; TCRdb outputs TRBD1, but without DNA this stays unchecked. The CDR3 loop spans 16 amino acids. CDR1 and CDR2 from the germline V gene are LNHDA and SQIVND (reference sequence). This CDR3 is CASMGEGTANTGELFF. The full variable domain, in which reference TRBV19 and TRBJ2-2 provide the parts outside the CDR3, is DGGITQSPKYLFRKEGQNVTLSCEQNLNHDAMYWYRQDPGQGLRLIYYSQIVNDFQKGDIAEGYSVSREKKESFPLTVTSAQKNPTAFYLCASMGEGTANTGELFFGEGSRLTVL.

This rearrangement joins TRBV3-1 to TRBJ1-3; TCRdb names TRBD1, which stays unverified in the absence of DNA. CDR1 LGHDT and CDR2 YNNKEL come from the germline V gene (reference sequence). This CDR3 region has 18 residues. This CDR3 reads CASSLLGAAEDSGNTIYF.

The gene calls are TRBV19 and TRBJ1-5. CDR3 length: 15 residues. The germline CDR1 and CDR2 sequences are LNHDA and SQIVND (reference sequence). This CDR3 reads CASRSGVLSNQPQHF.

This chain links TRBV10-3 with TRBJ1-6; without DNA, the TCRdb call of TRBD1 cannot be checked. This CDR3 is 18 amino acids long. Germline V lookup: CDR1 ENHRY, CDR2 SYGVKD. The CDR3 here is CAGLSRDRDSSYNSPLHF.

The chain links TRBV30 to TRBJ2-3; TCRdb calls TRBD1, which cannot be checked without DNA. Germline V gene lookup returns CDR1 GTSNPN and CDR2 SVGIG (reference sequence). This CDR3 is 14 amino acids long. CDR3 sequence reads: CAWSAGTGADTQYF.

This sequence joins TRBV30 and TRBJ1-1. The V gene's germline CDR1 is GTSNPN and CDR2 SVGIG (reference sequence). The CDR3 has 12 residues. CDR3 sequence reads: CAWSEVTAEAFF. Full variable domain (missing parts from reference TRBV30 and TRBJ1-1): SQTIHQWPATLVQPVGSPLSLECTVEGTSNPNLYWYRQAAGRGLQLLFYSVGIGQISSEVPQNLSASRPQDRQFILSSKKLLLSDSGFYLCAWSEVTAEAFFGQGTRLTVV.

This chain connects TRBV4-1 to TRBJ1-5. Germline V gene data show CDR1 as MGHRA and CDR2 as YSYEKL. The CDR3 sequence is 14 residues long. The CDR3 protein is CASSQDIQLQPQHF.

The V call is TRBV19, the J call TRBJ1-3. The germline CDR1 and CDR2 sequences are LNHDA and SQIVND (reference sequence). The CDR3 runs to 13 residues. The CDR3 here is CASSAKTGNTIYF.

The V and J genes are TRBV12-3 or TRBV12-4 and TRBJ2-1; TCRdb lists TRBD1, though no DNA is available to test this call. This CDR3 has 15 residues. This CDR3 is CASSLYGGGNNEQFF.